Each of the 23 T cell receptor beta chains below was sequenced from the same sample in a study of T cell responses to AZD1222 COVID-19 vaccine. Profiling relied on immunoSEQ multiplex PCR, and the TCRdb table lists in-frame clones only, not all of them. The sample consists of about 93,000 clones, around 87% of them appearing once. The specimen comprised peripheral blood, sampled 28 days after the second AZD1222 dose. These receptors all come from an adult who received the AZD1222 COVID-19 vaccine.

V and J are TRBV19 and TRBJ2-7, with D uncertain. CDR3 length: 16 amino acids. Germline assignment: CDR1 LNHDA and CDR2 SQIVND (reference sequence). Trimming shortened V by 0 bases and J by 6 bases, and 18 bases separated the two germline ends. The CDR3 spells CASSIDNSLKRAEQYF. As DNA, the CDR3 is TGTGCCAGTAGTATAGATAATAGTTTGAAAAGAGCCGAGCAGTACTTC.

The chain has TRBV10-1 and TRBJ1-1, with unresolved D. Trimming removed 2 bases at V and 7 bases at J, with 14 bases between. Germline-derived CDR1 and CDR2 are WNHNN and SYGVQD (reference sequence). This CDR3 contains 14 residues. The CDR3: CASSEGGRRGEAFF. The DNA of the CDR3 is TGCGCCAGCAGTGAGGGCGGGCGTCGAGGTGAAGCTTTCTTT.

V and J are TRBV7-6 and TRBJ2-1; no definite D call. Germline V lookup: CDR1 SGHVS, CDR2 FNYEAQ. Trimming shortened V by 5 bases and J by 2 bases, and 1 base separated the two germline ends. The CDR3 has 11 amino acids. In nucleotides, the CDR3 is TGTGCCAGCAGCGCCTACAATGAGCAGTTCTTC. Translation gives CASSAYNEQFF.

The chain links TRBV9 to TRBJ2-2, with 10 bases identical to TRBD2. J was trimmed by 4 bases and V by 1 base; bases with no gene match: 4. The CDR3 sequence is 16 residues long. Germline V gene lookup returns CDR1 SGDLS and CDR2 YYNGEE. The CDR3 nucleotides read TGTGCCAGCAGCGTAACCGGGACTAGCGTCACCGGGGAGCTGTTTTTT. This gives the protein CASSVTGTSVTGELFF.

The V gene is TRBV15, the J gene TRBJ1-5; tentative D call: TRBD1 (5 bases). The CDR3 has 18 residues. The V gene lost 0 bases and the J gene lost 0 bases, with 15 bases spanning the gap. In germline, CDR1 is LNHNV, CDR2 YYDKDF (reference sequence). The CDR3 coding sequence is TGTGCCACCAGCAGAGATAAGGGGCAGAAGAATAGCAATCAGCCCCAGCATTTT. Its protein is CATSRDKGQKNSNQPQHF.

The chain recombines TRBV25-1 with TRBJ1-1, with D hard to call. CDR1 and CDR2 from the germline V gene are MGHDK and SYGVNS. The CDR3 has 11 amino acids. The ends were cut back, 3 bases at V and 7 bases at J, with 6 bases in the middle. The CDR3: CASSEAGEAFF. CDR3 nucleotides: TGTGCCAGCAGTGAGGCGGGTGAAGCTTTCTTT.

The chain links TRBV19 to TRBJ1-1; D possibly corresponds to TRBD1 (6 bases). Germline V gives CDR1 LNHDA, CDR2 SQIVND (reference sequence). The V end was cut by 5 bases, the J end by 3 bases, with 13 bases between. CDR3 size: 14 residues. The CDR3, as DNA: TGTGCCAGTAGTGCACAGGGTAGAGACACTGAAGCTTTCTTT. It translates to CASSAQGRDTEAFF. The full variable domain, in which reference TRBV19 and TRBJ1-1 provide the parts outside the CDR3, is DGGITQSPKYLFRKEGQNVTLSCEQNLNHDAMYWYRQDPGQGLRLIYYSQIVNDFQKGDIAEGYSVSREKKESFPLTVTSAQKNPTAFYLCASSAQGRDTEAFFGQGTRLTVV.

The CDR3 region has the DNA TGTGCCAGCAGTTTAGGGGTGGTGTCAGGGGGGCAGTTCTTC. It codes for CASSLGVVSGGQFF. The V gene is TRBV28, the J gene TRBJ2-1; 7 bases line up with TRBD1. The germline CDR1 and CDR2 sequences are MDHEN and SYDVKM. CDR3 length: 14 residues. V lost 2 bases, J lost 12 bases, and 10 bases stayed unmatched.

The V and J genes are TRBV27 and TRBJ2-3; 9 bases line up with TRBD1. This CDR3 comprises 14 residues. Germline CDR1 and CDR2: MNHEY and SMNVEV (reference sequence). Trimming cost V 4 bases and J 5 bases; bases outside gene matches: 4. CDR3 in amino acids: CASSYTGGVDTQYF. CDR3 nucleotide sequence: TGTGCCAGCAGTTATACAGGGGGCGTAGATACGCAGTATTTT.

The chain carries TRBV10-3 and TRBJ1-2; 9 positions agree with TRBD1. The J segment lost 5 bases and the V segment lost 6 bases, leaving 7 bases of the junction unmatched. The germline CDR1 and CDR2 sequences are ENHRY and SYGVKD. This CDR3 comprises 14 residues. The chain's CDR3 is CAISVTGGEYGYTF. In nucleotides, the CDR3 is TGTGCCATCAGCGTGACAGGGGGAGAATATGGCTACACCTTC.

This clone was detected only once. This chain uses TRBV30 with TRBJ2-1, with 14 bases lining up with TRBD2. The CDR3 length is 15 residues. The V gene end was trimmed by 5 bases and the J gene end by 7 bases; junction bases not matched to a gene: 7. Germline CDR1 is GTSNPN and CDR2 is SVGIG (reference sequence). The CDR3 spells CAWVPGLAGVNEQFF. DNA of the CDR3: TGTGCCTGGGTTCCGGGACTAGCGGGAGTTAATGAGCAGTTCTTC.

The V and J genes are TRBV30 and TRBJ2-5; TRBD1 is a possible D gene (5 bases). The CDR3 is 14 residues long. The V gene lost 2 bases and the J gene lost 5 bases, with 15 bases spanning the gap. Germline V gives CDR1 GTSNPN, CDR2 SVGIG (reference sequence). The DNA for the CDR3 is TGTGCCTGGAGTCGAGAGACAGTTGCGGAGACCCAGTACTTC. Translated, it gives CAWSRETVAETQYF.

The chain carries TRBV6-5 and TRBJ1-1; D is possibly TRBD1 (5 bases). V was trimmed by 7 bases and J by 5 bases, leaving 14 bases between them. The CDR3 sequence is 13 residues long. Germline-derived CDR1 and CDR2 are MNHEY and SVGAGI. CDR3 bases: TGTGCCAGCAAGCCATCGGGGGTGACTGAAGCTTTCTTT. Translation: CASKPSGVTEAFF.

V and J are TRBV7-8 and TRBJ1-3, with 7 bases identical to TRBD1. This CDR3 spans 16 amino acids. Germline values: CDR1 SGHVS, CDR2 FQNEAQ. The J segment lost 0 bases and the V segment lost 5 bases, leaving 7 bases of the junction unmatched. The CDR3 reads CASSPRGQVSGNTIYF. DNA of the CDR3: TGTGCCAGCAGCCCCCGAGGACAGGTCTCTGGAAACACCATATATTTT.

The V and J genes are TRBV7-3 and TRBJ2-6, with a weak D call TRBD1 (6 bases). From germline, CDR1 is SGHTA and CDR2 FQGTGA. Trimming took 2 bases from V and 0 from J, leaving 17 bases between them. The CDR3 spans 19 residues. The CDR3 DNA reads TGTGCCAGCAGCTTACCCAGGGGTGCGGTTGGCTCTGGGGCCAACGTCCTGACTTTC. It yields the protein CASSLPRGAVGSGANVLTF.

J is TRBJ2-7 and V is TRBV6-5; tentatively, D is TRBD1 (5 bases). Germline values: CDR1 MNHEY, CDR2 SVGAGI. The length of the CDR3 is 15 residues. V was trimmed by 1 base and J by 1 base, leaving 11 bases between them. CDR3 nucleotides: TGTGCCAGCAGTTACTTGCCAGACAGTTCCTACGAGCAGTACTTC. It is translated as CASSYLPDSSYEQYF.

The count of this clone is one. This chain joins TRBV5-6 and TRBJ2-3, with 8 bases aligning to TRBD1. The CDR3 runs to 14 residues. Per the germline V gene, CDR1 is SGHDT and CDR2 is YYEEEE. The junction had 3 bases not matched to a gene; V was cut back by 2 bases and J by 4 bases. The CDR3 nucleotides read TGTGCCAGCAGCTTACAGGGGGTTGCAGATACGCAGTATTTT. Translation: CASSLQGVADTQYF.

The chain has TRBV7-9 and TRBJ2-3, with a tentative D call TRBD1 (5 bases). Germline values: CDR1 SEHNR, CDR2 FQNEAQ (reference sequence). CDR3 length: 15 amino acids. The V end was cut by 6 bases, the J end by 0 bases, with 13 bases between. CDR3: CASRHQGGSTDTQYF. The CDR3 DNA sequence: TGTGCCAGCAGACACCAGGGCGGTAGCACAGATACGCAGTATTTT.

Here the CDR3 reads CASSRKDRGAGELFF. For the CDR3, the DNA is TGTGCCAGCTCAAGAAAGGACAGGGGTGCCGGGGAGCTGTTTTTT. The chain is built from TRBV18 and TRBJ2-2; the match to TRBD1 covers 9 bases. Germline V gene lookup returns CDR1 KGHSH and CDR2 LQKENI. The CDR3 length is 15 residues. V was clipped by 5 bases and J by 6 bases; unmatched bases: 7. Together with reference TRBV18 and TRBJ2-2, the CDR3 gives the full variable domain: NAGVMQNPRHLVRRRGQEARLRCSPMKGHSHVYWYRQLPEEGLKFMVYLQKENIIDESGMPKERFSAEFPKEGPSILRIQQVVRGDSAAYFCASSRKDRGAGELFFGEGSRLTVL.

J is TRBJ1-3 and V is TRBV21-1; the D call TRBD1 from the table was never checked on the DNA. TRBV21-1 is labeled a pseudogene. The CDR3 covers 21 residues. The CDR3 DNA follows: TGTGCCAGCAGCAAACCCGGGCAGGGGGACGAACAAGTACCTTCTGGAAACACCATATATTTT. Amino acids: CASSKPGQGDEQVPSGNTIYF.

V and J are TRBV30 and TRBJ1-1; D call uncertain. This CDR3 has 13 residues. With 4 bases removed from V and 1 base from J, the gap between germline ends came to 10 bases. Germline V gene sequence: CDR1 GTSNPN, CDR2 SVGIG (reference sequence). CDR3 sequence (DNA): TGTGCCTGGAACCCTAGAGGGAACACTGAAGCTTTCTTT. It is translated as CAWNPRGNTEAFF.

Remarks on this clone: This specimen includes other DNA sequences encoding the same CDR3. The V and J genes are TRBV18 and TRBJ2-3; no reliable D call. V was cut by 2 bases and J by 3 bases, with 9 bases left in between. CDR1 and CDR2 from the germline V gene are KGHSH and LQKENI. There are 14 residues in the CDR3. DNA for the CDR3: TGTGCCAGCTCACCAGCAAGCCGGACAGATACGCAGTATTTT. It specifies CASSPASRTDTQYF.

The V call is TRBV27, the J call TRBJ1-5; D perhaps matches TRBD1 (6 bases). This CDR3 has 16 amino acids. Germline V lookup: CDR1 MNHEY, CDR2 SMNVEV (reference sequence). The V end was cut by 5 bases, the J end by 0 bases, with 14 bases between. CDR3 sequence reads: CASSPSQGHSNQPQHF. DNA of the CDR3: TGTGCCAGCAGTCCCTCACAGGGTCATAGCAATCAGCCCCAGCATTTT.